This T cell receptor (beta chain) was sequenced during a study of early T cells in non-severe SARS-CoV-2 infection. Study-wide context: Sequenced material consisted of bulk RNA (from unsorted whole blood), and chains were unpaired. General observations from the study: There was a bias toward anti-spike CD8 responses in VDJdb matching, which missed private and CD4 specificities.

This clonotype was picked up a small number of times. Its antigen remains unidentified. The germline V and J ends were trimmed by 6 bases and 6 bases, with 17 bases remaining between them. This CDR3 region has 14 residues. CDR1 is SNHLY, CDR2 FYNNEI, per germline. Attachment of unique molecular identifiers to individual cDNA molecules was performed. One entry per CDR3 protein, called by TCRdb with MiXCR from the 5' RACE reads. The table includes 75,000 to 90,000 distinct CDR3 sequences, 8.5% to 12% detected once. The V gene is TRBV2, the J gene TRBJ1-2; D is possibly TRBD1 (6 bases). The sample consisted of whole blood, taken at baseline. This clonotype was obtained from an adult who was a healthcare worker with PCR-confirmed SARS-CoV-2 infection or an uninfected control (not recorded which). This CDR3 reads CASRVTGPMHGYTF. The CDR3 DNA reads as TGTGCCAGCAGAGTGACAGGTCCGATGCATGGCTACACCTTC. The whole variable domain, remainder taken from reference TRBV2 and TRBJ1-2, is EPEVTQTPSHQVTQMGQEVILRCVPISNHLYFYWYRQILGQKVEFLVSFYNNEISEKSEIFDDQFSVERPDGSNFTLKIRSTKLEDSAMYFCASRVTGPMHGYTFGSGTRLTVV.